This T cell receptor (beta chain) was recorded in a study of T cell changes during pregnancy in multiple sclerosis. Clones were read by immunoSEQ multiplex PCR, and TCRdb kept only the in-frame ones, dropping some. The sample has 30,000 to 45,000 clones; over 75% are singletons. The CDR3 is 16 amino acids. Per the germline V gene, CDR1 is SGHRS and CDR2 is YFSETQ. Trimming removed 0 bases at V and 4 bases at J, with 16 bases between. This specimen consisted of CD8+ T cells from peripheral blood mononuclear cells, obtained in the third trimester of pregnancy. The receptor was isolated from a female donor with multiple sclerosis, enrolled in a pregnancy study. The gene calls are TRBV5-1 and TRBJ1-2, with D tentatively TRBD1 (6 bases). This CDR3 reads CASSLASGEFSYGYTF. For the CDR3, the DNA is TGCGCCAGCAGCTTGGCGTCAGGGGAATTCAGCTATGGCTACACCTTC.